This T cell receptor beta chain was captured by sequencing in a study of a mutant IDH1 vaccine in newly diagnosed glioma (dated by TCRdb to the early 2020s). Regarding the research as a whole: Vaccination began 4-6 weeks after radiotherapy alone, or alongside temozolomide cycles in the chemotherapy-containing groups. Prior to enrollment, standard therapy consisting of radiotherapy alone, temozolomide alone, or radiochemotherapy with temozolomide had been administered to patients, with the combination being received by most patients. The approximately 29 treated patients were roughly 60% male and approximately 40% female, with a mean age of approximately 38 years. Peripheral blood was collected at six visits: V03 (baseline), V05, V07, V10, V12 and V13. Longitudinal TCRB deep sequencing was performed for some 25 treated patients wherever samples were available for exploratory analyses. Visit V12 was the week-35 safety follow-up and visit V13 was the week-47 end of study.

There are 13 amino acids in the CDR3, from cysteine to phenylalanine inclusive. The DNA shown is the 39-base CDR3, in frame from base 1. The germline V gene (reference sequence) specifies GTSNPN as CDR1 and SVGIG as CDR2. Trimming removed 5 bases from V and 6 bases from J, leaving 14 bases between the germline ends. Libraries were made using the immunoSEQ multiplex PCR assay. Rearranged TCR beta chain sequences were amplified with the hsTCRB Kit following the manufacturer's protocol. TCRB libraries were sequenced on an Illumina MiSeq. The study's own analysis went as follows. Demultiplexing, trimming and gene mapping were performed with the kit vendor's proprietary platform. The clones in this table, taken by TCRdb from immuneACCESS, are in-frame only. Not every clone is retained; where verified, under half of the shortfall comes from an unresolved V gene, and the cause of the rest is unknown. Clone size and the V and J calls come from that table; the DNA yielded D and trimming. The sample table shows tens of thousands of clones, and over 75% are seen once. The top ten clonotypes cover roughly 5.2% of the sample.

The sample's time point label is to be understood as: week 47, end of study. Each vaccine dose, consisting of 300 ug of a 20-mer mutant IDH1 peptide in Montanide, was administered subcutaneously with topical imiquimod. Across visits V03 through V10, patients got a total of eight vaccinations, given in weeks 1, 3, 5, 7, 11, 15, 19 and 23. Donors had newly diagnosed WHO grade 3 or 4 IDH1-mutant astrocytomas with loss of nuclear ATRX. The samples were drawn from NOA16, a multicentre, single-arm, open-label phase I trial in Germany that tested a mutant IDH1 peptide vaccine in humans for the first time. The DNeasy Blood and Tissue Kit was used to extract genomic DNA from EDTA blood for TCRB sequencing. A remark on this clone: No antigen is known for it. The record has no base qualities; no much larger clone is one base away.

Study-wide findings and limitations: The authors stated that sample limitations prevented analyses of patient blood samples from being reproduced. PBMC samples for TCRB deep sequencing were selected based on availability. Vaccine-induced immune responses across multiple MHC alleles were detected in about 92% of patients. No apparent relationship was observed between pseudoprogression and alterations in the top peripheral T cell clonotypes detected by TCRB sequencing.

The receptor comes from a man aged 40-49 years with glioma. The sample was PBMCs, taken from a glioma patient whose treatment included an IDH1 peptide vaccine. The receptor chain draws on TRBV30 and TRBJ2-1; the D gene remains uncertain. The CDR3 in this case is CAWVSSRFNEQFF. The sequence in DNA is TGTGCCTGGGTTAGTAGCAGGTTCAATGAGCAGTTCTTC.